This record covers a single T cell receptor (beta chain). This specimen belongs to a study of glioma-infiltrating T cells. Germline CDR1 reads MNHNS; CDR2 reads SASEGT. J was trimmed by 12 bases and V by 10 bases; bases with no gene match: 19. The CDR3 contains 15 residues. TCR alpha and beta CDR3 regions were amplified from RNA using iRepertoire nested multiplex PCR. TCRdb passed the multiplex PCR reads through MiXCR, listing each CDR3 protein once. Of about 130,000 distinct CDR3 sequences listed, under 25% were seen once; the top ten hold approximately 26%. The J gene is TRBJ2-1, the V gene TRBV6-1; 9 nucleotides match TRBD1. The receptor was derived from a human donor with low-grade glioma or glioblastoma, undergoing nonglioma brain surgery, or in good health (not recorded which). Sequencing was performed on glioma tissue, nonneoplastic brain tissue, or PBMCs (not recorded which). Written as DNA, the CDR3 is TGTGCCACTCTCCGGGGACAGGGACCTTCGGTAGGGCAGTTCTTC. This translates into CATLRGQGPSVGQFF.